Below, 21 T cell receptor beta chains from the same sample are listed, as sequenced in a study of shared clonotypes between healthy human individuals (dated by TCRdb to about 2020). CD8 naive samples consisted of CD45RO-negative cells that were positively selected for CCR7, yielding a CD45RA+CCR7+ population without TemRA cells. Libraries came from the immunoSEQ multiplex PCR assay. What TCRdb holds here is the immuneACCESS table cut down to in-frame rearrangements. Part of the clones is not present; checked against another copy, under half of the missing clones reflect an unresolved V gene, and the others are unexplained. This sample holds some 2.1 million clones; 93% were observed only once. Over 1.5% of the sample rests with the top ten. Sequencing was done on a sample of naive CD8+ T cells from PBMCs. The cell subset or site label corresponds to: CD45RA+CCR7+. The receptors here all came from a man between 18 and 29 years old in good health. Some clones in this sample may be carry-over from other donors' samples.

The CDR3 DNA is TGTGCCAGCAGTTCCAGGACAGGAGGGAATCAGCCCCAGCATTTT. Protein: CASSSRTGGNQPQHF. The V gene is TRBV28, the J gene TRBJ1-5; 7 nucleotides agree with TRBD1. The CDR3 covers 15 residues. V lost 4 bases and J lost 4; bases outside the gene matches: 7. Germline values: CDR1 MDHEN, CDR2 SYDVKM.

The chain is built from TRBV11-2 and TRBJ2-7; 11 bases match TRBD2. The CDR3 is 16 residues long. V trimming: 4 bases; J trimming: 6 bases; junction bases outside the gene matches: 11. The V gene's germline CDR1 is SGHAT and CDR2 FQNNGV. As DNA, the CDR3 is TGTGCCAGCAGCTCCATCTGGCTAGCGGGAGGTGTCGAGCAGTACTTC. Amino acids: CASSSIWLAGGVEQYF. The full variable domain, its missing parts supplied by reference TRBV11-2 and TRBJ2-7, is EAGVAQSPRYKIIEKRQSVAFWCNPISGHATLYWYQQILGQGPKLLIQFQNNGVVDDSQLPKDRFSAERLKGVDSTLKIQPAKLEDSAVYLCASSSIWLAGGVEQYFGPGTRLTVT.

The J gene is TRBJ2-7, the V gene TRBV27; TRBD2 aligns across 7 bases. The CDR3 has 16 residues. Trimming took 4 bases from V and 4 from J; bases not matched to a gene: 13. CDR1 is MNHEY and CDR2 is SMNVEV in the germline V gene (reference sequence). The CDR3 reads CASSYGGGLAIYEQYF. Here the CDR3 DNA reads TGTGCCAGCAGTTATGGGGGGGGTCTCGCTATTTACGAGCAGTACTTC.

V gene TRBV27 combines with J gene TRBJ1-3, with D perhaps TRBD1 (5 bases). Germline values: CDR1 MNHEY, CDR2 SMNVEV (reference sequence). CDR3 size: 15 residues. Trimming shortened V by 2 bases and J by 0 bases, and 8 bases separated the two germline ends. CDR3 in DNA: TGTGCCAGCAGTTTACGACAGAACTCTGGAAACACCATATATTTT. Translating it yields CASSLRQNSGNTIYF.

This chain uses TRBV7-8 with TRBJ2-5; D remains unclear. The CDR3 runs to 14 residues. V lost 3 bases, J lost 3 bases, and 11 bases lay in between. CDR1 and CDR2 (germline): SGHVS, FQNEAQ. CDR3: CASSFIGPKETQYF. CDR3 coding DNA: TGTGCCAGCAGCTTCATAGGTCCCAAAGAGACCCAGTACTTC.

Notes on this clone: Other nucleotide sequences from this sample produce the same CDR3. The chain employs TRBV9 and TRBJ2-1; no firm D call. The CDR3 runs 12 residues. Looked up from germline, CDR1 is SGDLS and CDR2 is YYNGEE. V was clipped by 0 bases and J by 6 bases, with 4 bases between them. This chain's CDR3 is CASSVVSNEQFF. The CDR3, as DNA: TGTGCCAGCAGCGTAGTTTCCAATGAGCAGTTCTTC.

Points on this clone: An end of the junction does not agree with germline; a read error may underlie this. V usage is TRBV30 and J usage is TRBJ1-2, with unresolved D. CDR1 is GTSNPN, CDR2 SVGIG, per germline (reference sequence). The CDR3 spans 12 residues. CDR3 bases: TGTGCCTGGAGTGTCCGCAGCTATAGCTACACCTTC. This sequence encodes CAWSVRSYSYTF. Filled out from reference TRBV30 and TRBJ1-2, the complete variable domain reads SQTIHQWPATLVQPVGSPLSLECTVEGTSNPNLYWYRQAAGRGLQLLFYSVGIGQISSEVPQNLSASRPQDRQFILSSKKLLLSDSGFYLCAWSVRSYSYTFGSGTRLTVV.

J is TRBJ2-1 and V is TRBV4-1, with TRBD1 identical over 9 bases. V shed 3 bases and J 4 bases; nucleotides not matched to a gene: 10. Germline V gene lookup returns CDR1 MGHRA and CDR2 YSYEKL. This CDR3 contains 17 residues. CDR3 in amino acids: CASSHPGQGPQYNEQFF. The CDR3 coding sequence is TGCGCCAGCAGCCACCCGGGACAGGGCCCCCAGTACAATGAGCAGTTCTTC.

The chain recombines TRBV6-5 with TRBJ2-5; no clear D. V shed 0 bases and J shed 11 bases, with 16 bases lying between them. This CDR3 is built from 14 residues. Germline CDR1 is MNHEY and CDR2 is SVGAGI. The CDR3 coding sequence is TGTGCCAGCAGTTACTCGACTTTTGGGGATGAGCAGTACTTC. This codes for CASSYSTFGDEQYF.

The chain is built from TRBV27 and TRBJ2-7; 12 nucleotides line up with TRBD2. J was trimmed by 7 bases and V by 4 bases; bases with no gene match: 17. CDR3 length: 18 amino acids. Germline V lookup: CDR1 MNHEY, CDR2 SMNVEV (reference sequence). In DNA form, the CDR3 reads TGTGCCAGCAGTTCCGCCTCCTCTCTAGCGGGAGGGCTGGGTGAGCAGTACTTC. It translates to CASSSASSLAGGLGEQYF.

The chain combines TRBV6-1 with TRBJ2-7; the D gene is possibly TRBD2 (5 bases). V shed 2 bases and J shed 6 bases, with 8 bases lying between them. The germline V gene has CDR1 MNHNS and CDR2 SASEGT. This CDR3 has 12 residues. CDR3 DNA: TGTGCCAGCAGTGAATTTGCGGGCGAGCAGTACTTC. Its protein is CASSEFAGEQYF.

The chain is built from TRBV28 and TRBJ1-1; unclear D gene. Trimming removed 3 bases at V and 1 base at J, with 9 bases between. The length of the CDR3 is 14 residues. CDR1 and CDR2 from the germline V gene are MDHEN and SYDVKM. Written as DNA, the CDR3 is TGTGCCAGCAGTTTTCGGAGCTCGAACACTGAAGCTTTCTTT. The encoded protein is CASSFRSSNTEAFF.

V is TRBV7-9 and J is TRBJ1-1, with D possibly matching TRBD1 (6 bases). The CDR3 contains 16 residues. Germline CDR1 and CDR2: SEHNR and FQNEAQ (reference sequence). Trimming removed 4 bases at V and 4 bases at J, with 19 bases between. This CDR3 is CASSSSGGGSGTEAFF. Written as DNA, the CDR3 is TGTGCCAGCAGCTCCTCAGGAGGGGGAAGCGGCACTGAAGCTTTCTTT.

J is TRBJ2-2 and V is TRBV7-9; tentatively, D is TRBD2 (5 bases). CDR1 and CDR2 from the germline V gene are SEHNR and FQNEAQ (reference sequence). The CDR3 runs 16 residues. V was cut by 5 bases and J by 3 bases, with 16 bases left in between. The CDR3: CASSLFRGRDTGELFF. The CDR3 bases are TGTGCCAGCAGCCTTTTTCGGGGAAGGGACACCGGGGAGCTGTTTTTT.

V and J are TRBV5-6 and TRBJ2-2; maybe TRBD1 (5 bases). The CDR3 runs 18 residues. V lost 2 bases to trimming and J lost 0 bases, with 17 bases between them. The V gene's germline CDR1 is SGHDT and CDR2 YYEEEE. The CDR3 here is CASSFLSVVQANTGELFF. The DNA for the CDR3 is TGTGCCAGCAGCTTTTTATCGGTTGTACAGGCGAACACCGGGGAGCTGTTTTTT.

The rearrangement joins TRBV30 to TRBJ1-4; D is unclear. Deletions cut 4 bases from V and 1 base from J, with 13 bases between. CDR3 length: 15 amino acids. Germline CDR1 GTSNPN, CDR2 SVGIG (reference sequence). CDR3 region: CAWTGRYQTNEKLFF. Written as DNA, the CDR3 is TGTGCCTGGACGGGGAGATATCAAACTAATGAAAAACTGTTTTTT. The whole variable domain, remainder taken from reference TRBV30 and TRBJ1-4, is SQTIHQWPATLVQPVGSPLSLECTVEGTSNPNLYWYRQAAGRGLQLLFYSVGIGQISSEVPQNLSASRPQDRQFILSSKKLLLSDSGFYLCAWTGRYQTNEKLFFGSGTQLSVL.

The chain is built from TRBV27 and TRBJ1-2, with D tentatively TRBD1 (6 bases). This CDR3 contains 15 residues. Between the trimmed V and J ends, which lost 6 bases and 6 bases, there was a span of 20 bases. CDR1 and CDR2 (germline): MNHEY, SMNVEV (reference sequence). This CDR3 reads CASSALGGLGDGYTF. The CDR3, as DNA: TGTGCCAGCAGCGCCCTCGGGGGCCTCGGGGATGGCTACACCTTC.

For the CDR3, the DNA is TGTGCCAGCAGTGGACCGGAGGGGGGGTGGCCGAACACCGGGGAGCTGTTTTTT. Protein product: CASSGPEGGWPNTGELFF. The chain combines TRBV28 with TRBJ2-2, with D perhaps matching TRBD2 (7 bases). V was cut by 5 bases and J by 0 bases, with 19 bases left in between. This CDR3 has 18 residues. The germline CDR1 and CDR2 sequences are MDHEN and SYDVKM.

The rearrangement links TRBV27 to TRBJ2-5, with D perhaps TRBD1 or TRBD2 (5 bases each). Deletions cut 5 bases from V and 0 bases from J, with 13 bases between. The CDR3 spans 15 residues. CDR1 is MNHEY and CDR2 is SMNVEV in the germline V gene (reference sequence). This CDR3 reads CASSPGTAYQETQYF. DNA of the CDR3: TGTGCCAGCAGTCCCGGGACGGCGTACCAAGAGACCCAGTACTTC.

CDR3 residues: CASSQLGGRSDTEAFF. In DNA form, the CDR3 reads TGCGCCAGCAGCCAGCTCGGAGGCAGGTCAGACACTGAAGCTTTCTTT. V usage is TRBV4-1 and J usage is TRBJ1-1; no clear D. V lost 3 bases, J lost 3 bases, and 17 bases lay in between. CDR3 size: 16 residues. The germline V gene has CDR1 MGHRA and CDR2 YSYEKL.

The chain recombines TRBV7-9 with TRBJ1-2; D ambiguous. Looked up from germline, CDR1 is SEHNR and CDR2 is FQNEAQ (reference sequence). CDR3 size: 11 residues. The V end was cut by 1 base, the J end by 10 bases, with 7 bases between. CDR3 DNA: TGTGCCAGCAGCTTAGAGGGTTACTACACCTTC. This gives the protein CASSLEGYYTF.